The 21 T cell receptor beta chains below come from one sample, sequenced in a study of control samples from healthy donors and cancer patients. The assay was immunoSEQ multiplex PCR, and TCRdb's table has in-frame clones only and misses some. The top ten clones hold under 2.5% of a sample with around 94,000 clones, about 91% of them seen once. Source material: blood. All receptors come from a woman aged 18-35 years in good health.

The rearrangement joins TRBV4-1 to TRBJ2-7; tentative D call: TRBD1 (7 bases). The CDR3 totals 16 residues. Germline CDR1 and CDR2: MGHRA and YSYEKL. Between the trimmed V and J ends, which lost 4 bases and 9 bases, there was a span of 25 bases. The CDR3 nucleotides are TGCGCCAGCAGCCGAAGTGGCGGGACAGAGACTTCCGGGCAGTACTTC. It codes for CASSRSGGTETSGQYF.

The chain is built from TRBV7-3 and TRBJ2-1, with D possibly matching TRBD2 (6 bases). There are 13 residues in the CDR3. The V gene lost 3 bases and the J gene lost 6 bases, with 9 bases spanning the gap. Germline V gives CDR1 SGHTA, CDR2 FQGTGA. The CDR3 here is CASSLGLGNEQFF. The CDR3 DNA sequence: TGTGCCAGCAGCTTGGGACTTGGCAATGAGCAGTTCTTC.

The V call is TRBV9, the J call TRBJ2-7; possible D gene TRBD1, 5 bases. The CDR3 spans 15 residues. The V gene's germline CDR1 is SGDLS and CDR2 YYNGEE. Trimming took off 4 bases at V and 4 bases at J, with 18 bases between the two ends. This chain's CDR3 is CASSPRWQGRYEQYF. The CDR3 bases are TGTGCCAGCAGCCCGAGGTGGCAGGGTCGGTACGAGCAGTACTTC.

This chain links TRBV13 with TRBJ1-5; TRBD1 matches at 7 bases. V dropped 4 bases and J dropped 4; count of bases not matched to a gene: 4. The germline V gene has CDR1 PRHDT and CDR2 FYEKMQ (reference sequence). The CDR3 extends over 14 amino acids. This CDR3 reads CASSSGGWNQPQHF. The CDR3 DNA follows: TGTGCCAGCAGCTCAGGGGGTTGGAATCAGCCCCAGCATTTT.

V and J are TRBV7-9 and TRBJ1-6; TRBD1 matches 9 bases. After removal of 4 bases from V and 8 bases from J, the junction contained 6 bases not matched to a gene. This CDR3 contains 15 residues. Germline V gene sequence: CDR1 SEHNR, CDR2 FQNEAQ (reference sequence). CDR3 protein: CASSYVRTGDSPLHF. The CDR3 nucleotides read TGTGCCAGCAGCTACGTTAGGACAGGGGATTCACCCCTCCACTTT. The full variable domain, rest sourced from reference TRBV7-9 and TRBJ1-6, is DTGVSQNPRHKITKRGQNVTFRCDPISEHNRLYWYRQTLGQGPEFLTYFQNEAQLEKSRLLSDRFSAERPKGSFSTLEIQRTEQGDSAMYLCASSYVRTGDSPLHFGNGTRLTVT.

The chain recombines TRBV2 with TRBJ2-2; D is possibly TRBD2 (6 bases). CDR1 is SNHLY and CDR2 is FYNNEI in the germline V gene. The V end was cut by 6 bases, the J end by 7 bases, with 15 bases between. The CDR3 loop spans 14 amino acids. Here the CDR3 reads CASRLARLGGELFF. The CDR3 DNA follows: TGTGCCAGCAGACTAGCCCGTCTAGGCGGGGAGCTGTTTTTT. Using reference TRBV2 and TRBJ2-2 for the parts outside the CDR3, the full variable domain is EPEVTQTPSHQVTQMGQEVILRCVPISNHLYFYWYRQILGQKVEFLVSFYNNEISEKSEIFDDQFSVERPDGSNFTLKIRSTKLEDSAMYFCASRLARLGGELFFGEGSRLTVL.

The V and J genes are TRBV4-1 and TRBJ2-5; 11 bases align to TRBD1. CDR1 and CDR2 (germline): MGHRA, YSYEKL. CDR3 length: 15 residues. V shed 0 bases, J shed 5 bases, and the junction held 2 bases outside the gene matches. CDR3 loop: CASSQEGTGGETQYF. The CDR3 nucleotides are TGCGCCAGCAGCCAAGAGGGGACAGGGGGGGAGACCCAGTACTTC.

The chain has TRBV19 and TRBJ2-6, with 13 bases aligning to TRBD2. The CDR3 is 17 residues long. In germline, CDR1 is LNHDA, CDR2 SQIVND (reference sequence). V gave up 8 bases and J gave up 2 bases; unmatched junction bases: 6. This chain's CDR3 is CASRQLAGGPGANVLTF. In DNA form, the CDR3 reads TGTGCCAGTCGTCAACTAGCGGGAGGGCCTGGGGCCAACGTCCTGACTTTC.

The chain uses TRBV6-5 and TRBJ2-5; D may match TRBD1 or TRBD2 (5 bases each). This CDR3 contains 14 residues. The V end lost 2 bases, the J end lost 7 bases, and 14 bases lay between the germline ends. CDR1 and CDR2 from the germline V gene are MNHEY and SVGAGI. CDR3: CASSYGDPRGTQYF. In DNA, the CDR3 is TGTGCCAGCAGTTACGGGGACCCTCGCGGGACCCAGTACTTC.

J is TRBJ2-7 and V is TRBV11-2, with D perhaps TRBD1 (5 bases). The V end lost 2 bases, the J end lost 3 bases, and 11 bases lay between the germline ends. From germline, CDR1 is SGHAT and CDR2 FQNNGV. The CDR3 runs 14 residues. This CDR3 is CASSLRGTSYEQYF. CDR3 nucleotide sequence: TGTGCCAGCAGCTTAAGGGGTACAAGCTACGAGCAGTACTTC.

This clone was recorded once. V is TRBV6-5 and J is TRBJ2-7; 9 bases are shared with TRBD2. The germline gives CDR1 MNHEY, CDR2 SVGAGI. The CDR3 sequence is 15 residues long. V trimming: 5 bases; J trimming: 3 bases; junction bases outside the gene matches: 8. This chain's CDR3 is CASSPRGLALYEQYF. DNA of the CDR3: TGTGCCAGCAGTCCGAGAGGACTAGCGCTCTACGAGCAGTACTTC.

V is TRBV6-1 and J is TRBJ2-2; D not certain. The germline gives CDR1 MNHNS, CDR2 SASEGT. The V gene lost 2 bases and the J gene lost 8 bases, with 15 bases spanning the gap. This CDR3 comprises 15 residues. The CDR3: CASSETGMSSGELFF. CDR3 in DNA: TGTGCCAGCAGTGAAACTGGTATGAGTTCTGGGGAGCTGTTTTTT.

This clone was picked up one time. The CDR3: CASSQLFRGQDTEAFF. The CDR3 coding sequence is TGCGCCAGCAGCCAACTATTTCGGGGCCAAGACACTGAAGCTTTCTTT. The rearrangement uses TRBV4-1 and TRBJ1-1, with D possibly TRBD1 on 5 matching bases. V was trimmed by 2 bases and J by 3 bases, leaving 16 bases between them. This CDR3 has 16 residues. Germline assignment: CDR1 MGHRA and CDR2 YSYEKL.

The rearrangement uses TRBV2 and TRBJ2-3; D ambiguous. The CDR3 totals 15 residues. V lost 6 bases and J lost 0, with 13 bases in between. Per the germline V gene, CDR1 is SNHLY and CDR2 is FYNNEI. The CDR3 coding sequence is TGTGCCAGCAGAAGATCGGCCCAAAGCACAGATACGCAGTATTTT. It specifies CASRRSAQSTDTQYF.

The chain combines TRBV2 with TRBJ1-1, with D unresolved. CDR3 length: 13 amino acids. Germline V gene lookup returns CDR1 SNHLY and CDR2 FYNNEI. The V end lost 6 bases, the J end lost 3 bases, and 11 bases lay between the germline ends. The CDR3 here is CASSSRLDTEAFF. The DNA for the CDR3 is TGTGCCAGCAGCTCACGTCTCGACACTGAAGCTTTCTTT.

The V gene is TRBV25-1, the J gene TRBJ1-4; D is unresolved. Germline CDR1 MGHDK, CDR2 SYGVNS. The CDR3 has 14 residues. V lost 3 bases to trimming and J lost 7 bases, with 12 bases between them. The CDR3 sequence: CASSDPMASEKLFF. The CDR3 bases are TGTGCCAGCAGTGATCCGATGGCCAGTGAAAAACTGTTTTTT.

J is TRBJ1-3 and V is TRBV9, with D perhaps TRBD1 (5 bases). The length of the CDR3 is 16 residues. V lost 0 bases, J lost 4 bases, and 14 bases lay in between. Germline CDR1 reads SGDLS; CDR2 reads YYNGEE. The CDR3 loop reads CASSVARGSPGNTIYF. Written as DNA, the CDR3 is TGTGCCAGCAGCGTAGCTCGGGGGTCTCCCGGAAACACCATATATTTT.

V is TRBV25-1 and J is TRBJ1-2, with 7 bases fitting TRBD1. V shed 4 bases and J 0 bases; nucleotides not matched to a gene: 5. The V gene's germline CDR1 is MGHDK and CDR2 SYGVNS. The CDR3 spans 15 residues. CDR3 nucleotide sequence: TGTGCCAGCAGTGGTGGCAGGGGGACTAACTATGGCTACACCTTC. Translation gives CASSGGRGTNYGYTF.

The genes are TRBV5-1 and TRBJ2-5, with unresolved D. The CDR3 is made up of 13 amino acids. The V end was cut by 0 bases, the J end by 2 bases, with 5 bases between. Germline V gene data show CDR1 as SGHRS and CDR2 as YFSETQ. The CDR3 region has the DNA TGCGCCAGCAGCTTGGTCGGGCAAGAGACCCAGTACTTC. This codes for CASSLVGQETQYF.

The genes are TRBV19 and TRBJ2-5, with 9 bases matching TRBD1. The CDR3 runs 14 residues. Germline V lookup: CDR1 LNHDA, CDR2 SQIVND (reference sequence). V lost 3 bases to trimming and J lost 3 bases; unmatched junction nucleotides: 2. CDR3 nucleotides: TGTGCCAGTAGTATTTGGACAGGGGAAGAGACCCAGTACTTC. Translated, it gives CASSIWTGEETQYF.

This chain joins TRBV27 and TRBJ2-1; D tentatively fits TRBD1 or TRBD2 (5 bases each). Trimming shortened V by 3 bases and J by 0 bases, and 12 bases separated the two germline ends. CDR1 and CDR2 from the germline V gene are MNHEY and SMNVEV (reference sequence). This CDR3 contains 16 residues. This chain's CDR3 is CASSLRGTSSYNEQFF. The CDR3 bases are TGTGCCAGCAGTTTGAGAGGGACCAGCTCCTACAATGAGCAGTTCTTC.